This TCR beta chain was obtained from a study of T cells after somatic rescue of genetic block. Germline V gives CDR1 SGHTA, CDR2 FQGTGA. Trimming pared 8 bases from V and 4 bases from J, leaving 12 bases between. The CDR3 length is 13 residues. Method: immunoSEQ multiplex PCR; TCRdb's copy keeps in-frame clones and lacks some. The sample lists roughly 120,000 clones; around nine tenths were seen once. The J gene is TRBJ1-3, the V gene TRBV7-3; no clear D. Specimen: peripheral blood mononuclear cells (PBMCs). The source is a woman aged 18 to 35. The CDR3: CASPAAEGNTIYF. The CDR3 DNA is TGTGCCAGCCCGGCCGCAGAGGGAAACACCATATATTTT.